This T cell receptor beta chain comes out of a study of CD8 T cells in Susac syndrome. V dropped 4 bases and J dropped 2; count of bases not matched to a gene: 5. This CDR3 is built from 14 residues. Germline-derived CDR1 and CDR2 are LGHDT and YNNKEL (reference sequence). The RNA input was about 0.5 to 1 ug, and it was reverse transcribed with random hexamers. The amplification used immunoSEQ multiplex PCR on TCR beta CDR3; it spanned 54 Vbeta and 13 Jbeta. TCRdb redid the calling of the immunoSEQ multiplex PCR reads with MiXCR, one entry per CDR3 protein. Among approximately 87,000 distinct CDR3 sequences, approximately 96% were seen once, and the ten largest hold approximately 0.42%. Sequencing of TCR beta drew on CD8+ and CD4+ T cells from blood. TEMRA cells were enriched by FACS, and CD4+ and CD8+ T cells were negatively isolated.

The chain employs TRBV3-1 and TRBJ2-7, with TRBD1 matching over 7 bases. The TCR was taken from a human donor with Susac syndrome. Sequencing was done on a sample of CD8+ T cells from PBMCs. CDR3 sequence reads: CASSRDSAPYEQYF. The CDR3 bases are TGTGCCAGCAGCCGGGACAGCGCTCCCTACGAGCAGTACTTC.